This paragraph covers one TCR beta chain sequence. This sample's time point: recipient sample about 28 days before transplant, after cytoreduction. Blood collection times were about day -28 and days 30, 100, 180 posttransplant. Profiling relied on immunoSEQ multiplex PCR, and the TCRdb table lists in-frame clones only, not all of them. In the table there are approximately 26,000 clones, 85% to 95% of which are singletons. This sample was taken from a study of T cell clonotyping in hematopoietic cell transplantation. Study background: Pretransplant recipient samples were taken after cytoreduction.

V dropped 5 bases and J dropped 11; count of bases not matched to a gene: 8. This CDR3 is built from 11 residues. Germline V gene data show CDR1 as DFQATT and CDR2 as SNEGSKA (reference sequence). J is TRBJ1-1 and V is TRBV20-1, with 7 nucleotides matching TRBD1. This TCR was sampled from a middle-aged man with acute myeloid leukemia. Some clones in this sample may be carry-over from other donors' samples. The source was peripheral blood mononuclear cells, collected before stem cell transplant. Here the CDR3 DNA reads TGCAGTGCTGAAGGGGGACAGCGGGCTTTCTTT. Its protein is CSAEGGQRAFF.